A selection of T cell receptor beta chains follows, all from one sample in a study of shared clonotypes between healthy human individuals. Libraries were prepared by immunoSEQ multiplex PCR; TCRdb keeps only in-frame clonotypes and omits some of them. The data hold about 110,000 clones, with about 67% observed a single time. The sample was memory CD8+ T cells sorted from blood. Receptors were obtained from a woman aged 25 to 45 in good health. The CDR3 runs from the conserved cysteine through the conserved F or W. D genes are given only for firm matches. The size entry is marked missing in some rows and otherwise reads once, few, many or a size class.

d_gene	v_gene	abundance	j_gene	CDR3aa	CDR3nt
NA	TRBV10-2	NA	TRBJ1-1	CASNAGSPNTEAFF	TGCGCCAGCAACGCCGGGTCCCCGAACACTGAAGCTTTCTTT
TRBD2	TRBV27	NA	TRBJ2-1	CASRASGRVANEQFF	TGTGCCAGCAGAGCTAGCGGGAGAGTTGCGAATGAGCAGTTCTTC
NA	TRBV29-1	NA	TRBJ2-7	CSVDSYEQYF	TGCAGCGTCGACAGCTACGAGCAGTACTTC
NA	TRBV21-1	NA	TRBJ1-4	CASSASRNEKLFF	TGTGCCAGCAGCGCGTCACGTAATGAAAAACTGTTTTTT
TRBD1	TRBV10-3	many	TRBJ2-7	CAIREGQGIGEQYF	TGTGCCATCAGGGAGGGACAGGGCATAGGCGAGCAGTACTTC
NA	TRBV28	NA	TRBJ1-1	CASSPTPGLNTEAFF	TGTGCCAGCAGCCCGACACCAGGGCTGAACACTGAAGCTTTCTTT
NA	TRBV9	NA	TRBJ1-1	CASSVVFGNTEAFF	TGTGCCAGCAGCGTAGTTTTTGGGAACACTGAAGCTTTCTTT
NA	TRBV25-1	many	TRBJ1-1	CASSEVAVGTEAFF	TGTGCCAGCAGTGAAGTGGCGGTAGGCACTGAAGCTTTCTTT
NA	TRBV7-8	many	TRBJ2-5	CASSTEAPAQYF	TGTGCCAGCAGCACAGAAGCTCCGGCCCAGTACTTC
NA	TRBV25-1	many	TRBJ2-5	CASSDQGYRETQYF	TGTGCCAGCAGTGATCAGGGGTACCGAGAGACCCAGTACTTC
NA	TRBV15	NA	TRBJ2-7	CATSRRGWEQYF	TGTGCCACCAGCAGACGGGGTTGGGAGCAGTACTTC
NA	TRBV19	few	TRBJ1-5	CASSMAGYSNQPQHF	TGTGCCAGTAGTATGGCAGGGTATAGCAATCAGCCCCAGCATTTT
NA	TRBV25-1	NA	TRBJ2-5	CASSDRGRAETQYF	TGTGCCAGCAGTGATCGGGGGCGGGCGGAGACCCAGTACTTC
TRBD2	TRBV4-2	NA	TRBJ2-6	CASSQGTSASRPGANVLTF	TGTGCCAGCAGCCAGGGGACTAGCGCCTCCAGACCCGGGGCCAACGTCCTGACTTTC
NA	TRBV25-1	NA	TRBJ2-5	CASSPSGDRPSYF	TGTGCCAGCAGTCCCTCCGGAGATAGGCCCTCGTACTTC
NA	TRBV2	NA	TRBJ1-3	CASNDQGRPYSGNTIYF	TGTGCCAGCAACGACCAGGGACGGCCCTATTCTGGAAACACCATATATTTT
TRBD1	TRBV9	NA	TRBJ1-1	CASSPKTGRYVRNTEAFF	TGTGCCAGCAGCCCTAAGACAGGGCGGTACGTCAGGAACACTGAAGCTTTCTTT
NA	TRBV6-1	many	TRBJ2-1	CASSVFDTSGNEQFF	TGTGCCAGCAGTGTATTCGACACCTCCGGAAATGAGCAGTTCTTC
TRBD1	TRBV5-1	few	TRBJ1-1	CASSFDQGGWNTEAFF	TGCGCCAGCAGCTTCGATCAGGGGGGCTGGAACACTGAAGCTTTCTTT
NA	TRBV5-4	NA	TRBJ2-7	CASSSVDEQYF	TGTGCCAGCAGCTCCGTAGACGAGCAGTACTTC
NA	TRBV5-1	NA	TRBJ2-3	CASSLWVVVGGPSTDTQYF	TGCGCCAGCAGCTTGTGGGTTGTTGTGGGGGGACCTAGCACAGATACGCAGTATTTT
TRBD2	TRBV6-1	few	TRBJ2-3	CASSHTSGSTDTQYF	TGTGCCAGCAGCCATACTAGCGGGAGCACAGATACGCAGTATTTT
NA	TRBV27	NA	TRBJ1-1	CASSPGTGNTEAFF	TGTGCCAGCAGCCCCGGGACGGGGAACACTGAAGCTTTCTTT
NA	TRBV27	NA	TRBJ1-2	CASRPTLDPNNYGYTF	TGTGCCAGCAGACCTACTTTGGACCCGAATAACTATGGCTACACCTTC
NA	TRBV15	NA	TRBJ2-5	CATSRDRMGGTQETQYF	TGTGCCACCAGCAGAGATCGGATGGGGGGCACCCAAGAGACCCAGTACTTC
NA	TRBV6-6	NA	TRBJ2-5	CASSYHSFLRGETQYF	TGTGCCAGCAGTTACCACAGCTTCCTAAGAGGGGAGACCCAGTACTTC
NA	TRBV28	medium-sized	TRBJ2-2	CASNPGRFQSGELFF	TGTGCCAGCAATCCGGGCAGGTTTCAATCCGGGGAGCTGTTTTTT
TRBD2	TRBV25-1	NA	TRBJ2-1	CASSAGTSDYNEQFF	TGTGCCAGCAGTGCAGGGACTAGCGACTACAATGAGCAGTTCTTC
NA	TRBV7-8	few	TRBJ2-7	CASSLSAFASYEQYF	TGTGCCAGCAGCTTATCCGCGTTCGCCTCCTACGAGCAGTACTTC
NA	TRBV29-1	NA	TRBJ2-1	CSVWGLYNEQFF	TGCAGCGTTTGGGGACTCTACAATGAGCAGTTCTTC
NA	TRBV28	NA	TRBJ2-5	CASSSAVGIETQYF	TGTGCCAGCAGTTCGGCCGTGGGGATCGAGACCCAGTACTTC
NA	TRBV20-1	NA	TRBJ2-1	CSASCNEQFF	TGCAGTGCTAGTTGTAATGAGCAGTTCTTC
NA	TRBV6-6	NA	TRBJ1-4	CASSYSRIERKLFF	TGTGCCAGCAGTTACTCGAGGATTGAACGAAAACTGTTTTTT
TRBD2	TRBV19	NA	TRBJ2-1	CASSLTSATSYNEQFF	TGTGCCAGTAGTCTGACTAGCGCGACCTCCTACAATGAGCAGTTCTTC
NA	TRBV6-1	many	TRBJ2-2	CASSERTGAPGELFF	TGTGCCAGCAGTGAAAGGACGGGAGCGCCCGGGGAGCTGTTTTTT
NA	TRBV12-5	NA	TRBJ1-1	CATSFERTEAFF	TGTGCTACCTCCTTTGAGAGGACTGAAGCTTTCTTT
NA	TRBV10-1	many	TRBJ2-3	CASSGSEADTQYF	TGCGCCAGCAGTGGTAGCGAAGCAGATACGCAGTATTTT